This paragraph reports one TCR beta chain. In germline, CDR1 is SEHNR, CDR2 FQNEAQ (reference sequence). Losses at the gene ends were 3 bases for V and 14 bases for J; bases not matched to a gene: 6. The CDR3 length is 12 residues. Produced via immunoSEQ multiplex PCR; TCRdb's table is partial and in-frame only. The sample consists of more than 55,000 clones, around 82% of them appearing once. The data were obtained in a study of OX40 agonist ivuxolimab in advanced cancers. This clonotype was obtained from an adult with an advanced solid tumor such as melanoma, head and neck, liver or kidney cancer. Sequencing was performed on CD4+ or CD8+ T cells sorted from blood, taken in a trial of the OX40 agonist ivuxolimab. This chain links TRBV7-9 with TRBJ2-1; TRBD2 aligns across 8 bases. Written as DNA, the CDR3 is TGTGCCAGCAGCTTCTCGGGAGGGGAGGAGTTCTTC. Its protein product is CASSFSGGEEFF. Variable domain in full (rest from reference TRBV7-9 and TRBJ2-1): DTGVSQNPRHKITKRGQNVTFRCDPISEHNRLYWYRQTLGQGPEFLTYFQNEAQLEKSRLLSDRFSAERPKGSFSTLEIQRTEQGDSAMYLCASSFSGGEEFFGPGTRLTVL.